The 16 T cell receptor beta chains reported below all come from one sample, sequenced in a study of blood T cell repertoires in COVID-19. This table comes from immunoSEQ multiplex PCR, and its TCRdb copy is limited to in-frame clones, with some not included. The table has under 200,000 clones, approximately 86% seen once; the top ten hold 2.5% to 4%. Specimen: peripheral blood. These receptors all come from a man aged 70 or older with acute or convalescent COVID-19.

The chain joins TRBV30 to TRBJ1-6, with D possibly matching TRBD1 (5 bases). V lost 2 bases to trimming and J lost 0 bases, with 14 bases between them. This CDR3 spans 17 amino acids. The germline gives CDR1 GTSNPN, CDR2 SVGIG (reference sequence). CDR3 sequence: CAWSLGGANSYNSPLHF. The CDR3 coding sequence is TGTGCCTGGAGTTTGGGGGGAGCCAACTCCTATAATTCACCCCTCCACTTT.

V usage is TRBV29-1 and J usage is TRBJ1-6; tentatively, D is TRBD1 (5 bases). Germline V gene lookup returns CDR1 SQVTM and CDR2 ANQGSEA. The CDR3 consists of 14 residues. With 4 bases removed from V and 7 bases from J, the gap between germline ends came to 14 bases. Here the CDR3 DNA reads TGCAGCGTTGGGGGCGGCGGGGTAAATTCACCCCTCCACTTT. Its translation is CSVGGGGVNSPLHF.

The rearrangement uses TRBV24-1 and TRBJ2-5, with D tentatively TRBD2 (6 bases). The CDR3 is 16 residues long. The germline V gene has CDR1 KGHDR and CDR2 SFDVKD. Trimming took off 0 bases at V and 1 base at J, with 11 bases between the two ends. The CDR3 reads CATSDLGAGGQETQYF. The CDR3 nucleotides are TGTGCCACCAGTGATTTGGGGGCCGGGGGCCAAGAGACCCAGTACTTC.

This rearrangement joins TRBV24-1 to TRBJ2-5; 7 bases are a match to TRBD1. The ends lost 8 bases at V and 4 bases at J; junction bases unmatched: 9. CDR1 is KGHDR, CDR2 SFDVKD, per germline. This CDR3 contains 14 residues. CDR3 sequence (DNA): TGTGCCACCATGACAGGGTGGGAAGGAGAGACCCAGTACTTC. It translates to CATMTGWEGETQYF.

This rearrangement joins TRBV5-5 to TRBJ2-6; 8 bases match TRBD2. From germline, CDR1 is SGHKS and CDR2 YYEKEE (reference sequence). There are 17 residues in the CDR3. J gave up 2 bases and V 3 bases, and 7 bases lay outside the gene matches. CDR3 coding DNA: TGTGCCAGCAGCTCTCCGGGGGGGGCTGCTGGGGCCAACGTCCTGACTTTC. Translated: CASSSPGGAAGANVLTF.

To note about this clone: As the CDR3 is not closed by the conserved phenylalanine or tryptophan, this likely results from a read error. The limits of the CDR3 on the DNA are not certain, so only TCRdb's listed CDR3 is given. This sequence joins TRBV10-3 and TRBJ1-6; TRBD1 was called by the table and not checked on the DNA. The length of the CDR3 is 11 amino acids, counting both ends. Germline CDR1 and CDR2: ENHRY and SYGVKD. The chain's CDR3 is CAISGDNQLCS.

This clone was counted once. V gene TRBV14 combines with J gene TRBJ1-2, with D uncertain. CDR3 length equals 13 residues. The germline V gene encodes CDR1 SGHDN and CDR2 FVKESK. The V gene lost 1 base and the J gene lost 4 bases, with 7 bases spanning the gap. CDR3 nucleotide sequence: TGTGCCAGCAGCCAAGGCCAGGTCTATGGCTACACCTTC. Its protein is CASSQGQVYGYTF.

V and J are TRBV6-5 and TRBJ2-3; 10 bases fit TRBD2. The germline V gene has CDR1 MNHEY and CDR2 SVGAGI. This CDR3 contains 15 residues. V gave up 5 bases and J gave up 3 bases; unmatched junction bases: 5. CDR3 in amino acids: CASSSGRAGTDTQYF. The CDR3, as DNA: TGTGCCAGCAGTAGCGGGAGGGCCGGAACAGATACGCAGTATTTT.

The V and J genes are TRBV5-1 and TRBJ2-1, with 10 positions matching TRBD2. CDR1 is SGHRS, CDR2 YFSETQ, per germline. Losses at the gene ends were 1 base for V and 7 bases for J; bases not matched to a gene: 11. The CDR3 loop spans 17 amino acids. The CDR3 region has the DNA TGCGCCAGCAGCTTGAGGCCTAGCGGGGGCCCTGGGAATGAGCAGTTCTTC. Amino acid sequence: CASSLRPSGGPGNEQFF.

This clone was counted between two and nine times. The chain is built from TRBV7-8 and TRBJ1-5, with 7 bases that match TRBD1. Germline V lookup: CDR1 SGHVS, CDR2 FQNEAQ. The CDR3 sequence is 16 residues long. The trim removed 5 bases at V and 0 bases at J, leaving 7 bases unmatched. CDR3 DNA sequence: TGTGCCAGCAGCACTTGGACAGGCTATAGCAATCAGCCCCAGCATTTT. It translates to CASSTWTGYSNQPQHF.

V and J are TRBV7-2 and TRBJ2-6; D gene unclear. The CDR3 loop spans 13 amino acids. Trimming pared 5 bases from V and 4 bases from J, leaving 6 bases between. The germline CDR1 and CDR2 sequences are SGHTA and FQGNSA. The CDR3: CASSPTGANVLTF. In DNA form, the CDR3 reads TGTGCCAGCAGCCCGACAGGGGCCAACGTCCTGACTTTC.

V usage is TRBV4-2 and J usage is TRBJ2-2; 8 positions match TRBD2. Germline trimming cut 5 bases from V and 3 bases from J; bases unmatched to any gene: 5. The CDR3 loop spans 15 amino acids. The germline CDR1 and CDR2 sequences are LGHNA and YNFKEQ. The CDR3 protein is CASSSGTRHTGELFF. The DNA of the CDR3 is TGTGCCAGCAGCTCCGGGACTAGACACACCGGGGAGCTGTTTTTT.

The rearrangement links TRBV6-2 or TRBV6-3 to TRBJ2-1, with 13 bases matching TRBD2. Germline V CDR1 and CDR2: MNHEY, SVGEGT. V lost 2 bases to trimming and J lost 4 bases; unmatched junction nucleotides: 11. The CDR3 is 19 residues long. For the CDR3, the DNA is TGTGCCAGCAGTTACATCCTACTACTAGCGGGGGGGAGTTACAATGAGCAGTTCTTC. The encoded protein is CASSYILLLAGGSYNEQFF.

V gene TRBV4-2 combines with J gene TRBJ2-5, with 8 positions matching TRBD2. Trimming at V came to 0 bases and at J to 4 bases, leaving 10 bases not matched to a gene. The germline V gene has CDR1 LGHNA and CDR2 YNFKEQ. This CDR3 contains 17 residues. This chain's CDR3 is CASSQEKRGPRGETQYF. CDR3 nucleotides: TGTGCCAGCAGCCAAGAGAAGCGGGGGCCAAGAGGAGAGACCCAGTACTTC.

The V gene is TRBV4-2, the J gene TRBJ1-5; D uncertain. CDR3 size: 14 residues. Germline V gene data show CDR1 as LGHNA and CDR2 as YNFKEQ. V lost 0 bases to trimming and J lost 7 bases, with 10 bases between them. CDR3 in amino acids: CASSQDRLGQPQHF. The DNA for the CDR3 is TGTGCCAGCAGCCAAGACAGGCTTGGACAGCCCCAGCATTTT.

This clone was seen more than once but under ten times. V is TRBV2 and J is TRBJ1-6, with 7 bases identical to TRBD1. Looked up from germline, CDR1 is SNHLY and CDR2 is FYNNEI. The junction had 12 bases not matched to a gene; V was cut back by 6 bases and J by 10 bases. The CDR3 runs 15 residues. The CDR3 coding sequence is TGTGCCAGCAGAGGTGACAGGGCAGAGGGCTCACCCCTCCACTTT. Protein product: CASRGDRAEGSPLHF.